This T cell receptor beta chain was found in a study of blood T cell repertoires in COVID-19. On the study more broadly: Acute-phase and convalescent COVID-19 samples originated in the United States, Italy and Spain. Sources were T cells, B-cell-depleted T cells, or PBMCs; the material itself was cDNA or gDNA.

CDR3 length: 15 amino acids. As originally analysed: Estimation of nucleated cell counts was performed using reference gene primer amplification. Measured with immunoSEQ multiplex PCR; TCRdb has only the in-frame clones, and not every one. The V and J calls and clone size are taken from that table; D and trimming were inferred from the DNA. The profile shows 100,000 or so clones, 85% of them singletons. What was sequenced was peripheral blood. The chain carries TRBV21-1 and TRBJ2-7; the D segment call TRBD1 is taken from the table without a DNA check. TRBV21-1 is a known pseudogene. The sequence derives from a woman in her 70s with active or convalescent COVID-19. CDR3 region: CASDYTGQGNYEQYF. The DNA for the CDR3 is TGTGCCAGCGATTATACGGGACAGGGTAACTACGAGCAGTACTTC.